This T cell receptor (beta chain) came from a study of blood T cells in healthy people across ages. For the second PCR, which ran for roughly 7 to 11 cycles, a sample-barcoded 5' primer and a J-beta primer mix were used. A template-switch adaptor with 12 random nucleotides tagged each cDNA molecule. In TCRdb, the 5' RACE reads were re-called with MiXCR into one record per CDR3 protein. Of over a million distinct CDR3 sequences in the sample, under 45% were seen once. Collection of around 9.3 milliliters of peripheral blood was performed for each donor. Samples each yielded at least 5.5 micrograms of total RNA. This CDR3 spans 14 amino acids. V was pared by 0 bases and J by 8 bases, with 11 bases between. Germline V gives CDR1 KGHSH, CDR2 LQKENI.

The chain couples TRBV18 to TRBJ1-3; possible D gene TRBD1, 5 bases. The receptor was derived from a woman aged 55-69 years in good health. Material for sequencing was blood. The CDR3 here is CASSPPTGPDTIYF. CDR3 bases: TGTGCCAGCTCACCACCAACAGGTCCTGACACCATATATTTT.